This T cell receptor beta chain was observed in a study of T-cell memory formation after mild COVID-19 (dated by TCRdb to 2020 to 2022). In the study overall: Most TCR sequence clusters were specific to one of the two donors. The cohort comprised two young, previously healthy adult volunteers, one female and one male. In a couple of donors, T-cell clones that expanded and contracted after mild COVID-19 were tracked by sequencing TCRalpha and TCRbeta repertoires over time. Study-wide conclusions, independent of this receptor: Clones contracting from day 15 to 85 had balanced CD4/CD8 phenotypes, while a second wave expanding from day 15 to 37 was biased towards CD4+. Contracting CD4+ clones turned up mainly in the CM and EM memory subsets, whereas EMRA was where CD8+ clones were enriched. The study included only a couple of mild cases, and larger cohorts that include severe cases with pre-infection samples were judged to be necessary. Some responding clones were found in pre-infection memory, which suggests that pre-existing cross-reactive memory T cells took part in the SARS-CoV-2 response. Whether the second-wave clones peaking on day 37 were SARS-CoV-2 specific was not confirmed.

The germline V gene provides CDR1 KGHSH and CDR2 LQKENI. Its CDR3 holds 14 amino acids, cysteine through phenylalanine. The entry retains the CDR3 DNA only, 42 bases that are in frame from base 1. V gives up 0 bases and J gives up 3 bases, and the segment between their germline ends measures 7 bases. PBMCs were isolated by Ficoll-Paque density gradient centrifugation. Sequencing relied on an Illumina NovaSeq 6000. cDNA libraries for TCRalpha and TCRbeta were prepared by 5'RACE using constant-segment primers, with sample barcodes and unique molecular identifiers added. RNA was extracted from every sample with Trizol reagent. Library amplification was performed in two PCR steps, and a second sample barcode and Illumina TruSeq adapters were introduced in the second step. Sequencing of the libraries was done on an Illumina NovaSeq, producing 2 x 150 bp paired-end reads. The source study handled its data this way. Reads were demultiplexed and collapsed into UMI-guided consensus sequences with migec v1.2.7. Using mixcr v2.1.11, the UMI consensuses were aligned to TRA and TRB V and J templates and assembled into clonotypes. Expanded or contracted clonotypes were those called significant by both edgeR and NoisET, with noise models trained on biological replicates. For edgeR calls, the thresholds were a false discovery rate-adjusted p below 0.01 and a log2 fold-change of 1. As an exploratory analysis of dynamics, PCA with hierarchical clustering was applied to max-normalized trajectories of the 1000 most abundant clonotypes. The CD4 or CD8 phenotype of responding clones was assigned using the separately sequenced CD4+ and CD8+ repertoires. The public sequencing data were trimmed at Q25 with fastp and processed into clonotypes with MiXCR by TCRdb, which kept only in-frame beta chains. Rows are unified per CDR3 protein, each entry keeping the most common DNA and genes. These V and J calls derive from TCRdb rather than the authors' analysis. This sample has some 200,000 distinct CDR3 sequences in its table, and just over 9.5% of those were observed once. The leading ten clones occupy 3% to 4% of the sample.

This clonotype was seen just once. Its specific antigen is unknown. No base qualities exist here, and no much larger clone lies one base off it. Evidence from one read is weak. This sequence was found in a man aged 18 to 35 who had mild COVID-19 (a few samples of this study predate the infection). The sample titles of this study are shuffled in the database, so cell type and time point are left out; the donor was told from shared clones. The V and J segments used are TRBV18 and TRBJ2-3, and possibly TRBD2, on 5 matching bases. The sample comprised PBMCs or a T cell subset sorted from them (not recorded which). The CDR3 region reads CASSPPAGTDTQYF. The DNA sequence is TGTGCCAGCTCACCACCGGCGGGTACAGATACGCAGTATTTT.